This T cell receptor (beta chain) is from a study of OX40 agonist ivuxolimab in advanced cancers. Across the whole study: The dose-escalation cohort was around 83% male, with a mean age of about 60 years, ranging about 23 to 79.

TCRdb keeps only in-frame clones here, not all; method: immunoSEQ multiplex PCR. Among roughly 35,000 clones, around 90% were seen once, and the ten largest hold about 4.3%. CDR3 length equals 16 residues. V shed 3 bases, J shed 11 bases, and the junction held 19 bases outside the gene matches. The germline CDR1 and CDR2 sequences are LNHNV and YYDKDF (reference sequence). V and J are TRBV15 and TRBJ2-7; 7 nucleotides agree with TRBD1. Sequenced material: CD4+ or CD8+ T cells sorted from blood, taken in a trial of the OX40 agonist ivuxolimab. The receptor was isolated from an adult with an advanced solid tumor such as melanoma, head and neck, liver or kidney cancer. In DNA form, the CDR3 reads TGTGCCACCAGCAGGGATGACAGGGTATCGACTCGAGTAAAGTACTTC. Its translation is CATSRDDRVSTRVKYF. Looking up the rest from reference TRBV15 and TRBJ2-7 gives the full variable domain: DAMVIQNPRYQVTQFGKPVTLSCSQTLNHNVMYWYQQKSSQAPKLLFHYYDKDFNNEADTPDNFQSRRPNTSFCFLDIRSPGLGDTAMYLCATSRDDRVSTRVKYFGPGTRLTVT.